The 18 T cell receptor beta chains listed next were all sequenced from one sample in a study of blood T cells in healthy people across ages. For the second PCR, which ran for 7 to 11 cycles, a sample-barcoded 5' primer and a J-beta primer mix were used. MiXCR was run by TCRdb on the 5' RACE reads, yielding one entry per CDR3 protein. Of some 1,500,000 distinct CDR3 sequences detected, 40% to 45% appear once; the ten largest clones hold approximately 4.1%. Sequenced input: blood. The receptors here all came from a woman between 18 and 29 years old in good health.

This clonotype has more than one count but fewer than ten. The chain couples TRBV7-8 to TRBJ1-6; no definite D call. The V end lost 2 bases, the J end lost 7 bases, and 15 bases lay between the germline ends. The V gene's germline CDR1 is SGHVS and CDR2 FQNEAQ. This CDR3 has 16 amino acids. The DNA for the CDR3 is TGTGCCAGCAGCTTAACGCGGGCGCGATCGAATTCACCCCTCCACTTT. It encodes CASSLTRARSNSPLHF.

Many counts were recorded for this clonotype. This rearrangement joins TRBV5-8 to TRBJ1-4; D remains unclear. This CDR3 has 15 amino acids. Trimming pared 2 bases from V and 8 bases from J, leaving 16 bases between. Germline-derived CDR1 and CDR2 are SGHTS and YDEGEE. The CDR3 bases are TGTGCCAGCAGCTTAGGAGAGATCGGAGAAGAAAAACTGTTTTTT. As protein: CASSLGEIGEEKLFF.

This clonotype has more than one count but fewer than ten. V gene TRBV14 combines with J gene TRBJ2-1; tentative D call: TRBD1 (5 bases). With 3 bases removed from V and 6 bases from J, the gap between germline ends came to 12 bases. This CDR3 is built from 14 residues. The germline V gene has CDR1 SGHDN and CDR2 FVKESK. In DNA form, the CDR3 reads TGTGCCAGCAGCCATAGACAGTTCCCCAATGAGCAGTTCTTC. Protein sequence: CASSHRQFPNEQFF.

This chain joins TRBV15 and TRBJ2-1; tentative D call: TRBD2 (5 bases). Trimming took off 1 base at V and 9 bases at J, with 10 bases between the two ends. The germline V gene has CDR1 LNHNV and CDR2 YYDKDF (reference sequence). CDR3 length: 13 amino acids. This CDR3 reads CATSRVGGGEQFF. In DNA, the CDR3 is TGTGCCACCAGCAGAGTAGGAGGTGGTGAGCAGTTCTTC. The entire variable domain, with the rest obtained from reference TRBV15 and TRBJ2-1, is as follows: DAMVIQNPRYQVTQFGKPVTLSCSQTLNHNVMYWYQQKSSQAPKLLFHYYDKDFNNEADTPDNFQSRRPNTSFCFLDIRSPGLGDTAMYLCATSRVGGGEQFFGPGTRLTVL.

In its sample, this clonotype was seen once. V usage is TRBV29-1 and J usage is TRBJ2-1, with D possibly TRBD1 on 6 matching bases. Trimming left V 8 bases short and J 3 bases short, with 14 bases between. Germline V gene data show CDR1 as SQVTM and CDR2 as ANQGSEA. The CDR3 length is 13 residues. This CDR3 reads CSKGGGDYNEQFF. As DNA, the CDR3 is TGCAGCAAAGGTGGGGGCGACTACAATGAGCAGTTCTTC.

There are a few counts of this clonotype. The chain is built from TRBV6-1 and TRBJ2-7; 7 bases agree with TRBD2. Looked up from germline, CDR1 is MNHNS and CDR2 is SASEGT. The CDR3 sequence is 15 residues long. V dropped 7 bases and J dropped 2; count of bases not matched to a gene: 11. The CDR3 spells CASTRASGETYEQYF. DNA of the CDR3: TGTGCCAGCACCAGGGCTAGCGGAGAAACCTACGAGCAGTACTTC.

The chain is built from TRBV29-1 and TRBJ1-2; D not certain. Germline V CDR1 and CDR2: SQVTM, ANQGSEA. This CDR3 has 12 residues. V gave up 5 bases and J gave up 0 bases, with 7 bases separating them. CDR3 sequence reads: CSVYGPNYGYTF. CDR3 sequence (DNA): TGCAGCGTTTACGGACCTAACTATGGCTACACCTTC. Using reference TRBV29-1 and TRBJ1-2 for the parts outside the CDR3, the full variable domain is SAVISQKPSRDICQRGTSLTIQCQVDSQVTMMFWYRQQPGQSLTLIATANQGSEATYESGFVIDKFPISRPNLTFSTLTVSNMSPEDSSIYLCSVYGPNYGYTFGSGTRLTVV.

The V and J genes are TRBV5-1 and TRBJ1-1; D may be TRBD1 (5 bases). The V end was cut by 3 bases, the J end by 4 bases, with 19 bases between. The CDR3 extends over 16 amino acids. Per germline, CDR1 SGHRS and CDR2 YFSETQ. Here the CDR3 DNA reads TGCGCCAGCAGCTCCGAGAACGACATTAGGGGCACTGAAGCTTTCTTT. Translated, it gives CASSSENDIRGTEAFF.

The rearrangement links TRBV20-1 to TRBJ1-1; no firm D call. Germline lookup yields CDR1 DFQATT and CDR2 SNEGSKA (reference sequence). The V and J ends lost 4 bases and 4 bases respectively, with 13 bases between them. CDR3 length: 13 residues. CDR3 loop: CSAIRLGSTEAFF. CDR3 in DNA: TGCAGTGCTATTCGACTGGGGAGCACTGAAGCTTTCTTT.

The J gene is TRBJ2-3, the V gene TRBV6-1; the match to TRBD1 covers 7 bases. Trimming at V came to 6 bases and at J to 1 base, leaving 4 bases not matched to a gene. The CDR3 spans 14 residues. Germline V lookup: CDR1 MNHNS, CDR2 SASEGT. For the CDR3, the DNA is TGTGCCAGCAGAAGAGGGACAGGCACAGATACGCAGTATTTT. Translation gives CASRRGTGTDTQYF.

A remark on this clonotype: A read error is possible here, since a much larger clone lies one base away. The chain couples TRBV29-1 to TRBJ2-1; 8 nucleotides line up with TRBD2. Per the germline V gene, CDR1 is SQVTM and CDR2 is ANQGSEA. This CDR3 has 15 residues. Trimming removed 1 base from V and 3 bases from J; junction bases left unmatched: 5. In DNA form, the CDR3 reads TGCAGCGTTGAAGTTAGCGGGAACTACTACAATGAGCAGTTCTTC. Amino acid sequence: CSVEVSGNYYNEQFF.

This clonotype appeared once. The rearrangement links TRBV2 to TRBJ2-7; no reliable D call. The CDR3 spans 15 residues. The germline V and J ends were trimmed by 0 bases and 5 bases, with 14 bases remaining between them. Per the germline V gene, CDR1 is SNHLY and CDR2 is FYNNEI. This CDR3 reads CASSEARVLDHEQYF. The CDR3 coding sequence is TGTGCCAGCAGTGAAGCGCGAGTCCTGGACCACGAGCAGTACTTC. The whole variable domain, remainder taken from reference TRBV2 and TRBJ2-7, is EPEVTQTPSHQVTQMGQEVILRCVPISNHLYFYWYRQILGQKVEFLVSFYNNEISEKSEIFDDQFSVERPDGSNFTLKIRSTKLEDSAMYFCASSEARVLDHEQYFGPGTRLTVT.

This chain uses TRBV5-5 with TRBJ2-5; 7 nucleotides match TRBD2. V lost 0 bases and J lost 4; bases outside the gene matches: 3. Per germline, CDR1 SGHKS and CDR2 YYEKEE (reference sequence). The CDR3 has 14 residues. CDR3 DNA: TGTGCCAGCAGCTTGGGAGGGACTACAGAGACCCAGTACTTC. This encodes CASSLGGTTETQYF.

The CDR3 sequence: CASSPNPGKITDTQYF. The CDR3 DNA is TGTGCCAGCTCACCAAACCCAGGGAAAATCACAGATACGCAGTATTTT. The chain links TRBV18 to TRBJ2-3, with D tentatively TRBD1 (5 bases). V lost 2 bases and J 2 bases, leaving 14 bases between the germline ends. The CDR3 contains 16 residues. Looked up from germline, CDR1 is KGHSH and CDR2 is LQKENI.

J is TRBJ2-3 and V is TRBV7-2; 12 bases map to TRBD2. V lost 5 bases and J lost 5; bases outside the gene matches: 8. The germline V gene encodes CDR1 SGHTA and CDR2 FQGNSA. This CDR3 contains 16 residues. CDR3 bases: TGTGCCAGCAGCCCAGAACTAGCGGGAGGACAAGATACGCAGTATTTT. This codes for CASSPELAGGQDTQYF.

The V and J genes are TRBV28 and TRBJ1-1; D remains unclear. Trimming removed 5 bases from V and 1 base from J, with 14 bases in between. The CDR3 sequence is 15 residues long. The germline CDR1 and CDR2 sequences are MDHEN and SYDVKM. The CDR3 protein is CASSTMGRGNTEAFF. CDR3 bases: TGTGCCAGCAGTACCATGGGCCGAGGGAACACTGAAGCTTTCTTT.

This clonotype was observed a few times. J is TRBJ1-2 and V is TRBV6-5, with TRBD1 identical over 7 bases. This CDR3 contains 13 residues. Trimming at V came to 7 bases and at J to 8 bases, leaving 10 bases not matched to a gene. Germline values: CDR1 MNHEY, CDR2 SVGAGI. The CDR3 here is CASTPFRQGGYTF. CDR3 in DNA: TGTGCCAGCACACCCTTTAGACAGGGCGGCTACACCTTC.

There are a few counts of this clonotype. The genes are TRBV29-1 and TRBJ2-7; 8 bases fit TRBD1. Trimming removed 5 bases from V and 3 bases from J; junction bases left unmatched: 3. Germline values: CDR1 SQVTM, CDR2 ANQGSEA. This CDR3 has 12 residues. The CDR3 nucleotides read TGCAGCGTTCGGACAGGGCGCTACGAGCAGTACTTC. As protein: CSVRTGRYEQYF.